These 12 T cell receptor beta chains came from one sample sequenced in a study of CD8+CD57+ T cells in acquired aplastic anemia. The template used for profiling TCR beta VDJ and CDR3 was genomic DNA. In TCRdb, the reads were re-called with MiXCR into one record per CDR3 protein. The table records 120,000 or so distinct CDR3 sequences, about 40% of them present only once. Patients selected for sequencing had displayed CD8+CD57+ cell expansion by flow cytometry. Sequences were obtained from sorted CD4+, CD8+, or CD8+CD57+ T cells (not recorded which) from PBMCs. These receptors came from a human donor with aplastic anemia.

V gene TRBV19 combines with J gene TRBJ1-2, with D possibly matching TRBD1 (6 bases). The CDR3 length is 15 residues. Germline CDR1 LNHDA, CDR2 SQIVND (reference sequence). V was pared by 9 bases and J by 2 bases, with 19 bases between. This CDR3 reads CASRLSRQANYGYTF. In DNA, the CDR3 is TGTGCCAGCAGGTTATCCCGACAGGCGAACTATGGCTACACCTTC.

This clonotype occurred many times. This chain connects TRBV29-1 to TRBJ1-1; D might be TRBD1 (6 bases). The germline V and J ends were trimmed by 3 bases and 0 bases, with 11 bases remaining between them. CDR1 and CDR2 (germline): SQVTM, ANQGSEA. CDR3 length: 14 residues. CDR3 nucleotide sequence: TGCAGCGTTGAGACAGGAGTCATGAACACTGAAGCTTTCTTT. Protein product: CSVETGVMNTEAFF.

This clonotype was counted at least ten times. The chain joins TRBV7-9 to TRBJ2-2; no clear D. Looked up from germline, CDR1 is SEHNR and CDR2 is FQNEAQ (reference sequence). The CDR3 runs 15 residues. V lost 0 bases, J lost 1 base, and 6 bases lay in between. CDR3 residues: CASSLASGNTGELFF. The CDR3 bases are TGTGCCAGCAGCTTAGCGTCAGGGAACACCGGGGAGCTGTTTTTT.

The sample holds one count of this clonotype. The chain employs TRBV10-2 and TRBJ2-7; perhaps TRBD1 as D (6 bases). Between the trimmed V and J ends, which lost 3 bases and 0 bases, there was a span of 12 bases. Germline lookup yields CDR1 WSHSY and CDR2 SAAADI. This CDR3 contains 15 residues. CDR3 coding DNA: TGCGCCAGCAGTGAAAACAGGGCCCCCTCCTACGAGCAGTACTTC. This sequence encodes CASSENRAPSYEQYF.

V gene TRBV27 combines with J gene TRBJ2-7, with TRBD1 identical over 9 bases. The CDR3 extends over 16 amino acids. Germline V gene data show CDR1 as MNHEY and CDR2 as SMNVEV (reference sequence). V dropped 5 bases and J dropped 2; count of bases not matched to a gene: 10. CDR3 residues: CASSQYYRGRPYEQYV. In nucleotides, the CDR3 is TGTGCCAGCAGTCAGTACTACAGGGGGCGCCCCTACGAGCAGTACGTC.

This chain uses TRBV19 with TRBJ2-1; 8 nucleotides match TRBD1. There are 15 residues in the CDR3. Germline lookup yields CDR1 LNHDA and CDR2 SQIVND (reference sequence). After removal of 5 bases from V and 6 bases from J, the junction contained 9 bases not matched to a gene. CDR3 region: CASSSSRGQGNEQFF. The CDR3, as DNA: TGTGCCAGTAGTTCCTCCCGCGGACAGGGCAATGAGCAGTTCTTC.

V gene TRBV29-1 combines with J gene TRBJ2-1, with 7 bases identical to TRBD2. The CDR3 spans 13 residues. Per the germline V gene, CDR1 is SQVTM and CDR2 is ANQGSEA. J gave up 5 bases and V 4 bases, and 5 bases lay outside the gene matches. DNA of the CDR3: TGCAGCGTTGGGCACCGGGGGGACAATGAGCAGTTCTTC. Translated, it gives CSVGHRGDNEQFF.

There are many counts of this clonotype. The chain couples TRBV19 to TRBJ1-3, with no clear D. Germline V gives CDR1 LNHDA, CDR2 SQIVND (reference sequence). The CDR3 has 18 residues. Trimming took 0 bases from V and 0 from J, leaving 15 bases between them. CDR3 protein: CASSIDQVGSFSGNTIYF. CDR3 nucleotides: TGTGCCAGTAGTATAGATCAGGTTGGGTCCTTCTCTGGAAACACCATATATTTT.

This clonotype was picked up one time. The genes are TRBV29-1 and TRBJ2-1; TRBD2 matches at 13 bases. V lost 5 bases to trimming and J lost 15 bases; unmatched junction nucleotides: 7. CDR1 is SQVTM, CDR2 ANQGSEA, per germline. The CDR3 has 12 residues. The CDR3 DNA sequence: TGCAGCGTTCTGGGACTAGCGGGAAGTAGGTTCTTC. Its translation: CSVLGLAGSRFF.

This clonotype was detected ten times or more. J is TRBJ1-1 and V is TRBV9; no clear D. Germline V lookup: CDR1 SGDLS, CDR2 YYNGEE. V dropped 4 bases and J dropped 1 base, with 5 bases sitting between them. This CDR3 has 12 residues. CDR3 loop: CASSRENTEAFF. CDR3 coding DNA: TGTGCCAGCAGCCGAGAGAACACTGAAGCTTTCTTT.

This clonotype was detected ten times or more. The chain is built from TRBV5-1 and TRBJ1-3; no firm D call. The V end lost 6 bases, the J end lost 0 bases, and 13 bases lay between the germline ends. From germline, CDR1 is SGHRS and CDR2 YFSETQ. CDR3 length: 15 residues. The CDR3 DNA sequence: TGCGCCAGCAAAACAGATGTTAACTCTGGAAACACCATATATTTT. Encoded protein: CASKTDVNSGNTIYF.

The chain combines TRBV2 with TRBJ1-2, with D unclear. Trimming left V 6 bases short and J 8 bases short, with 13 bases between. This CDR3 is built from 12 residues. Germline V gene data show CDR1 as SNHLY and CDR2 as FYNNEI. This chain's CDR3 is CASRKTSGGYTF. CDR3 bases: TGTGCCAGCAGGAAGACTAGCGGGGGCTACACCTTC. The full variable domain, with the rest looked up from reference TRBV2 and TRBJ1-2, is EPEVTQTPSHQVTQMGQEVILRCVPISNHLYFYWYRQILGQKVEFLVSFYNNEISEKSEIFDDQFSVERPDGSNFTLKIRSTKLEDSAMYFCASRKTSGGYTFGSGTRLTVV.